This TCR beta chain was captured in a study of cytomegalovirus exposure and HLA in healthy donors. Regarding the study as a whole: Earlier analysis found most TCR beta V segments productive about 87% or about 30% of the time.

The CDR3 runs to 18 residues. In germline, CDR1 is LNHDA, CDR2 SQIVND (reference sequence). J gave up 6 bases and V 6 bases, and 14 bases lay outside the gene matches. As to this clone: Its matching antigen is unknown.

All the people who gave samples were healthy bone marrow donors. PCR amplification relied on 60 Vbeta primers (plus 13 Jbeta primers). As processed by the authors: It was a later analysis that counted around 85 million unique TCR beta chains, of which 9 million to 13 million were shared. The repertoire was sequenced with immunoSEQ multiplex PCR; TCRdb's copy has only in-frame clones and lacks some. Clonal size and the V and J genes are those of that table, whereas D and trimming came from the DNA. The sample yields under 140,000 clones, roughly three quarters seen once. Sequencing was performed on PBMCs. The V call is TRBV19, the J call TRBJ2-3, with 14 bases aligning to TRBD2. This clonotype originated in a man aged 30 to 45 in good health and CMV-seropositive. The CDR3 loop is CASSQRTSGGLIMDTQYF. In DNA, the CDR3 is TGTGCCAGTAGCCAGAGGACTAGCGGGGGGTTAATCATGGATACGCAGTATTTT.